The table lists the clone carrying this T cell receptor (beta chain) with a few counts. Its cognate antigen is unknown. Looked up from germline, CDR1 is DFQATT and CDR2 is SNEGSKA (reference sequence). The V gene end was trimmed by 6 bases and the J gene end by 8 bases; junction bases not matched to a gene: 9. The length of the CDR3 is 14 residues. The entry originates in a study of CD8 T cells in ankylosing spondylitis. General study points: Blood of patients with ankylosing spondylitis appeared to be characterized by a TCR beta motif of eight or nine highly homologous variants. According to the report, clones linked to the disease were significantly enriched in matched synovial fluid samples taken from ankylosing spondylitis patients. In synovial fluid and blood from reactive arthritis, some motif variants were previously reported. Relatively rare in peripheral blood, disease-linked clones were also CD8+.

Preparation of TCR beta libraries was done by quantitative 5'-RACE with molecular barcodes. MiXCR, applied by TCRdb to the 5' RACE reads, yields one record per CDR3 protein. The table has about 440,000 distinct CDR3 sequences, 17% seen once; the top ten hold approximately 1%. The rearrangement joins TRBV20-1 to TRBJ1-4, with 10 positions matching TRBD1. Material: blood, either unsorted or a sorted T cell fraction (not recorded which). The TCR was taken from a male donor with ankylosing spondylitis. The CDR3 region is CSARRQGAREKLFF. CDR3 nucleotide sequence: TGCAGTGCGAGAAGACAGGGGGCAAGAGAAAAACTGTTTTTT.